This note documents a single T cell receptor (beta chain) sequence. Its specificity is not known. This specimen belongs to a study of chemoradiotherapy in HPV16-positive cancers. Study-wide context: Functional T-cell assays on two HPV16-positive patients' cells defined candidate HPV-specific clones and common TCR motifs. General observations from the study: For HPV16-positive patients, expanding HPV-responsive T cells associated with longer recurrence-free survival. Candidate HPV-specific clones and E7-related TCR motifs grew in tumor during treatment.

The method was immunoSEQ multiplex PCR; TCRdb's version includes in-frame clones alone and lacks a portion of them. The table has around 12,000 clones, approximately 89% seen once; the top ten hold 20% to 25%. V was cut by 5 bases and J by 5 bases, with 12 bases left in between. CDR1 is LNHDA, CDR2 SQIVND, per germline (reference sequence). The CDR3 is 13 residues long. This sequence was found in a human donor with HPV-associated anogenital cancer. The rearrangement joins TRBV19 to TRBJ2-5; D might be TRBD1 (6 bases). Here the sequenced sample was blood, taken from a patient who underwent chemoradiotherapy. The DNA of the CDR3 is TGTGCCAGTAGTTTCCCAGGGGCCGAGACCCAGTACTTC. Encoded protein: CASSFPGAETQYF.